This TCR beta chain is drawn from a study of regulatory T cells in long-lasting Graves disease. The table lists this clonotype with many counts. Its specificity is unknown. iRepertoire HTBI primers and Arm-PCR of CDR3 regions built TCR beta libraries. TCRdb re-called the multiplex PCR reads through MiXCR, storing one row per CDR3 protein. The sample consists of 560,000 or so distinct CDR3 sequences, approximately 16% of them appearing once. Described time point: newly diagnosed GD, antithyroid drugs for less than 3 months. The authors made the TCR library using RNA they extracted from PBMCs. Study-wide results and limits: Those with persistent Graves' had less TCR diversity than newly diagnosed patients.

Deletions cut 5 bases from V and 0 bases from J, with 10 bases between. The CDR3 runs to 14 residues. The same data also contributed to another study, on T cells in Graves' hyperthyroidism and ophthalmopathy. In that study: TCR CDR3 underwent first-round RT-PCR with the HTBI primer set. Model output signaled ophthalmopathy a median approximately six months ahead of onset.

Sample: peripheral blood mononuclear cells (PBMCs), taken at new diagnosis, from a patient treated with antithyroid drugs. The sequence was collected from a man younger than 30 with Graves disease. The chain joins TRBV12-3 or TRBV12-4 to TRBJ1-1; D might be TRBD1 (6 bases). CDR3 sequence (DNA): TGTGCCAGCAGTGACGGACAGTTGAACACTGAAGCTTTCTTT. Its protein is CASSDGQLNTEAFF.